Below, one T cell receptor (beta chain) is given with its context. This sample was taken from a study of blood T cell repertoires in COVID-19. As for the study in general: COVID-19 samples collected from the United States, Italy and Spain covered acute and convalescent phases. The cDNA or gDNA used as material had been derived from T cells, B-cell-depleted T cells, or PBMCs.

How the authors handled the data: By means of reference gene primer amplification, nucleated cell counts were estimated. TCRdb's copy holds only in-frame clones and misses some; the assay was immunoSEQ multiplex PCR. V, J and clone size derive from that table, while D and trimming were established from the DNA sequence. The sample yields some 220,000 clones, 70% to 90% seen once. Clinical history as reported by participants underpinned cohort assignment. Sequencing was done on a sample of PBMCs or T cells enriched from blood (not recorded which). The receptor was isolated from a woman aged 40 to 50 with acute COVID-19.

CDR3 nucleotides: TGTGCCACCAGACAGACAGCCTCACGGCGGCAAACTTTCTTT. Protein sequence: CATRQTASRRQTFF. The chain is built from TRBV2 and TRBJ1-1, with D perhaps matching TRBD1 (5 bases). V lost 10 bases and J 12 bases, leaving 27 bases between the germline ends. CDR1 and CDR2 from the germline V gene are SNHLY and FYNNEI. The CDR3 runs to 14 residues.